This T cell receptor (beta chain) was recovered during a study of cytomegalovirus exposure and HLA in healthy donors. Unmatched junction bases numbered 4, after V lost 2 bases and J lost 7 bases. The germline CDR1 and CDR2 sequences are GTSNPN and SVGIG (reference sequence). The CDR3 spans 13 residues. PCR amplification relied on 60 Vbeta primers (plus 13 Jbeta primers). The repertoire was sequenced with immunoSEQ multiplex PCR; TCRdb's copy has only in-frame clones and lacks some. The sample shows about 190,000 clones, more than 70% of them seen only once. The specimen was PBMCs. The clonotype comes from a boy aged 5-17 years in good health and CMV-seronegative. The J gene is TRBJ1-4, the V gene TRBV30; 7 bases are a match to TRBD1. The CDR3 region has the DNA TGTGCCTGGAGTTCCGCAGGGGGTGAAAAACTGTTTTTT. As protein: CAWSSAGGEKLFF.